This TCR beta chain emerged from a study of OX40 agonist ivuxolimab in advanced cancers. On the study more broadly: Patients were infused with ivuxolimab every 2 weeks at 0.01 to 10 mg/kg.

Assay used: immunoSEQ multiplex PCR; TCRdb lists only in-frame clones, some missing. The table shows roughly 76,000 clones, with 84% occurring only once. The material sequenced was CD4+ or CD8+ T cells sorted from blood, taken in a trial of the OX40 agonist ivuxolimab. The receptor comes from an adult with an advanced solid tumor such as melanoma, head and neck, liver or kidney cancer.

CDR3 sequence reads: CASSWGSSYNSPLHF. The CDR3, as DNA: TGTGCCAGCAGCTGGGGTTCCTCCTATAATTCACCCCTCCACTTT. V and J are TRBV7-2 and TRBJ1-6; D is unclear. This CDR3 is built from 15 residues. The germline gives CDR1 SGHTA, CDR2 FQGNSA. V was cut by 4 bases and J by 0 bases, with 7 bases left in between.